This T cell receptor (beta chain) was observed in a study of control samples from healthy donors and cancer patients. Libraries were prepared by immunoSEQ multiplex PCR; TCRdb keeps only in-frame clonotypes and omits some of them. The repertoire holds under 85,000 clones, with under 95% as singletons. The CDR3 runs 16 residues. The V gene's germline CDR1 is ENHRY and CDR2 SYGVKD. With 2 bases removed from V and 0 bases from J, the gap between germline ends came to 11 bases. This receptor was taken from a woman in her thirties or forties with lung cancer. This chain connects TRBV10-3 to TRBJ1-3; possibly TRBD1 for D (5 bases). The sequenced sample consisted of PBMCs. The CDR3 loop reads CAISEAGRRSGNTIYF. DNA of the CDR3: TGTGCCATCAGTGAGGCGGGACGGCGCTCTGGAAACACCATATATTTT.